This T cell receptor (beta chain) was sequenced during a study of regulatory T cells in long-lasting Graves disease. Study conclusions and caveats: Under persistent disease, TRBV28, TRBJ1-2 and TRBJ2-5 were used preferentially. Fewer public clonotypes were shared by new patients (966) than by persistent patients (approximately 2,700).

This clonotype showed up many times. Its antigen is not identified. The V end was cut by 6 bases, the J end by 8 bases, with 13 bases between. The CDR3 spans 12 residues. To make TCR beta libraries, researchers used iRepertoire HTBI primers and Arm-PCR of CDR3 regions. From the multiplex PCR reads, TCRdb called clonotypes with MiXCR, one entry per CDR3 protein. The sample has about 520,000 distinct CDR3 sequences, approximately 12% seen once; the top ten hold 8.9%. The time point: newly diagnosed GD, antithyroid drugs for less than 3 months. PBMC-derived RNA was used for the TCR library. EDTA tubes collected nine milliliters of peripheral blood. These data are also associated with another study on T cells in Graves' hyperthyroidism and ophthalmopathy. That study reports: Diagnosis of hyperthyroidism was new in patients aged 18 to 65, and its duration was under 2 months.

This sample comprised peripheral blood mononuclear cells (PBMCs), obtained at new diagnosis, from a patient treated with antithyroid drugs. The source is a woman in her 30s with Graves disease. V gene TRBV12-3 or TRBV12-4 combines with J gene TRBJ1-1; D possibly corresponds to TRBD1 (6 bases). The CDR3 protein is CASSSQGLEAFF. Here the CDR3 DNA reads TGTGCCAGCAGCTCTCAGGGGTTGGAAGCTTTCTTT.